This T cell receptor beta chain was obtained from a study of CD8+ T cells in alopecia areata. Study as a whole: The study gave treated patients oral tofacitinib at 5 to 10 mg twice daily. Study-level points and caveats: Among the top 100, expanded CD8+ clones were significantly decreased by tofacitinib, as was scalp clonality.

Extraction of RNA preceded its reverse transcription into cDNA, which served as the sequencing template. The protocol was immunoSEQ multiplex PCR, while the TCRdb copy is restricted to in-frame clones and leaves out a portion. The table has hundreds of thousands of clones, more than 60% seen once; the top ten hold around 1.2%. Stated treatment: oral pan-JAK inhibitor, 5-10 mg twice daily. As to this clone: No antigen is known for it.

Unmatched junction bases numbered 6, after V lost 3 bases and J lost 9 bases. From germline, CDR1 is SGHRS and CDR2 YFSETQ. The length of the CDR3 is 12 residues. The input for sequencing was CD4+ T cells sorted from blood, taken around week 42, from a patient treated with tofacitinib. The TCR originated in a human donor with alopecia areata. V gene TRBV5-1 combines with J gene TRBJ2-7; 7 bases agree with TRBD1. The CDR3 bases are TGCGCCAGCAGCTCTACAGGGGTTGGGCAGTACTTC. Encoded protein: CASSSTGVGQYF.